This TCR beta chain emerged from a study of response to subunit inactivated influenza vaccine. Study-wide results and caveats: Each seasonal influenza vaccination, the authors suggested, recruits few new T cells.

Each CDR3 protein is one row after TCRdb ran MiXCR on the RT-PCR reads. The sample contains just under 250,000 distinct CDR3 sequences, 12% of which appear only once. Of note for this clonotype: Its antigen is currently unknown.

V gave up 7 bases and J gave up 6 bases, with 14 bases separating them. The CDR3 loop spans 13 amino acids. The germline V gene has CDR1 MNHEY and CDR2 SVGEGT. This chain links TRBV6-2 or TRBV6-3 with TRBJ2-3, with no clear D. Sequencing used non-naive T cells sorted from PBMCs, obtained around 15 days before vaccination. The source is a man in his fifties or sixties who received an inactivated influenza vaccine. CDR3 bases: TGTGCCAGCACTCCCCCTGGGTGGGATACGCAGTATTTT. It is translated as CASTPPGWDTQYF.